Reported below is one T cell receptor beta chain. Original handling: Counts of nucleated cells, estimated from reference gene primer amplification, were obtained. The data were produced by immunoSEQ multiplex PCR, yet TCRdb's version contains in-frame clones alone and is incomplete. From that table come the V and J calls and clone size; the DNA was used to work out D and trimming. This sample has about 100,000 clones, with 88% found just once. This record belongs to a study of blood T cell repertoires in COVID-19. On the study more broadly: Acute and convalescent COVID-19 samples came from the United States, Italy and Spain. The cDNA or gDNA used as material had been derived from T cells, B-cell-depleted T cells, or PBMCs.

V trimming: 3 bases; J trimming: 1 base; junction bases outside the gene matches: 2. Germline V gene sequence: CDR1 MNHEY, CDR2 SMNVEV (reference sequence). The CDR3 has 14 amino acids. Sequenced material: peripheral blood. The J gene is TRBJ1-1, the V gene TRBV27; 7 positions agree with TRBD1. This TCR came from a human donor in a cohort sampled during active COVID-19. The CDR3 nucleotides are TGTGCCAGCAGTTTCAGGGGGAGGAACACTGAAGCTTTCTTT. This gives the protein CASSFRGRNTEAFF.